Detailed here is one T cell receptor (beta chain). Its antigen remains unknown. This specimen belongs to a study of breast tumors, draining lymph nodes, adjacent tissues. Study-level findings and limits: Luminal-like breast cancer showed significantly higher tumor–nontumor repertoire similarity than basal-like. Compared with lymph nodes, tumors were less diverse; compared with nontumor tissue, more. Findings are consistent with lymph node origin and intratumoral expansion of most tumor T cells.

TCRdb redid the calling of the multiplex PCR reads with MiXCR, one entry per CDR3 protein. Of some 14,000 distinct CDR3 sequences in the sample, 55% to 60% were seen once. CDR3 size: 13 residues. V lost 8 bases and J lost 4; bases outside the gene matches: 7. Germline V lookup: CDR1 LNHDA, CDR2 SQIVND (reference sequence). The TCR comes from a female donor with breast cancer. Some clones in this sample may be carry-over from other donors' samples. Sequencing input: tumor-adjacent breast tissue. The chain employs TRBV19 and TRBJ2-5; 7 nucleotides agree with TRBD2. The CDR3 loop reads CASGRGPPETQYF. The CDR3 DNA reads as TGTGCCAGTGGGAGGGGCCCCCCAGAGACCCAGTACTTC.